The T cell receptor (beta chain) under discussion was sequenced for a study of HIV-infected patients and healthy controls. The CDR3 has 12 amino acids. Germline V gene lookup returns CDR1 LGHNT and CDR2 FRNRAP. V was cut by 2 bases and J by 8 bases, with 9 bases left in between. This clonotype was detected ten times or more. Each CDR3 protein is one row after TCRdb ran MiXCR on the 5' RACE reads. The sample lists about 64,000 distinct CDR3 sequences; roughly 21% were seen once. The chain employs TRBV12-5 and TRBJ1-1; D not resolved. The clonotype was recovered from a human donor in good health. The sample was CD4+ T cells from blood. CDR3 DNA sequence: TGTGCTAGTGGTTTGCGGACGGCCGAAGCTTTCTTT. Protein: CASGLRTAEAFF.